The rows below give T cell receptor beta chains drawn from one sample of a study of blood T cell repertoires in COVID-19. Assay: immunoSEQ multiplex PCR; the TCRdb copy retains only in-frame clones and omits some. Of under 300,000 clones listed, roughly 91% are singletons. Sequenced sample: PBMCs or T cells enriched from blood (not recorded which). The source of these receptors is a woman aged 55-69 years who had recovered from COVID-19. Both conserved end residues are trimmed from each CDR3. Each record gives: clone size, V gene, CDR3 length, CDR3 protein. Expanded clones get a size class; other rows say once, few or many, or leave the size out.

clone_size: .; v_call: TRBV6-1; cdr3_length: 12; cdr3_aa: ASSEGEPNTEAF
clone_size: .; v_call: TRBV3-1/TRBV3-2; cdr3_length: 14; cdr3_aa: ASSQSYGGSTGELF
clone_size: .; v_call: TRBV29-1; cdr3_length: 11; cdr3_aa: SVEGDGNEKLF
clone_size: .; v_call: TRBV5-4; cdr3_length: 12; cdr3_aa: ASSFNRANYGYT
clone_size: once; v_call: TRBV19; cdr3_length: 14; cdr3_aa: ASSTPARTSTDTQY
clone_size: .; v_call: TRBV7-8; cdr3_length: 17; cdr3_aa: ASSLLLAGVPSSYNEQF
clone_size: .; v_call: TRBV19; cdr3_length: 17; cdr3_aa: ASSGGSWGQIPGNEKLF
clone_size: .; v_call: TRBV5-1; cdr3_length: 13; cdr3_aa: ASSTSGGLSDTQY
clone_size: .; v_call: TRBV2; cdr3_length: 11; cdr3_aa: ASSYTTSGEQF
clone_size: .; v_call: TRBV6-5; cdr3_length: 13; cdr3_aa: ASSPARGSWETQY
clone_size: .; v_call: TRBV19; cdr3_length: 11; cdr3_aa: ASSRQRTYEQY
clone_size: .; v_call: TRBV19; cdr3_length: 14; cdr3_aa: ASSIRRISGAYEQY
clone_size: .; v_call: TRBV5-6; cdr3_length: 14; cdr3_aa: ASSTSLAGGADTQY
clone_size: .; v_call: TRBV5-1; cdr3_length: 12; cdr3_aa: ASSPVADGNTIY
clone_size: .; v_call: TRBV7-9; cdr3_length: 12; cdr3_aa: ASSVTGVNTEAF
clone_size: .; v_call: TRBV11-2; cdr3_length: 13; cdr3_aa: ASSPRGLEADTQY
clone_size: .; v_call: TRBV6-5; cdr3_length: 12; cdr3_aa: ASSYDYSGNTIY
clone_size: .; v_call: TRBV4-2; cdr3_length: 13; cdr3_aa: ASSQELAISYEQY
clone_size: .; v_call: TRBV5-6; cdr3_length: 12; cdr3_aa: ASSLGDRNYGYT
clone_size: .; v_call: TRBV5-1; cdr3_length: 12; cdr3_aa: ATRVEDFYNEQF
clone_size: .; v_call: TRBV6-5; cdr3_length: 9; cdr3_aa: ASSYQGAQY
clone_size: once; v_call: TRBV5-3; cdr3_length: 8; cdr3_aa: AIHREGQF
clone_size: .; v_call: TRBV4-1; cdr3_length: 12; cdr3_aa: ASSQTGDTYEQY
clone_size: once; v_call: TRBV29-1; cdr3_length: 11; cdr3_aa: SVAGVSWNEQF
clone_size: .; v_call: TRBV15; cdr3_length: 15; cdr3_aa: ATSRGGWQPSNTEAF
clone_size: .; v_call: TRBV19; cdr3_length: 10; cdr3_aa: AAGQGIYEQY
clone_size: .; v_call: TRBV5-6; cdr3_length: 12; cdr3_aa: ASSLVTDNSPLH
clone_size: .; v_call: TRBV5-1; cdr3_length: 13; cdr3_aa: ASTLTGGSDSPLH
clone_size: .; v_call: TRBV4-1; cdr3_length: 12; cdr3_aa: ASSQDRGIYGYT
clone_size: .; v_call: TRBV28; cdr3_length: 12; cdr3_aa: ASSFPGTIGEQY
clone_size: once; v_call: TRBV5-1; cdr3_length: 15; cdr3_aa: ASSSNSAGGPGDEKF
clone_size: .; v_call: TRBV5-6; cdr3_length: 14; cdr3_aa: ASSDIRLASTDTQY
clone_size: .; v_call: TRBV28; cdr3_length: 13; cdr3_aa: ASSLLGADHSPLH
clone_size: few; v_call: TRBV18; cdr3_length: 12; cdr3_aa: ASSPGGVDNEQF
clone_size: .; v_call: TRBV6-5; cdr3_length: 12; cdr3_aa: ASKREAGANVLT
clone_size: .; v_call: TRBV10-2; cdr3_length: 14; cdr3_aa: ASSAQLAGAGETQY
clone_size: .; v_call: TRBV29-1; cdr3_length: 11; cdr3_aa: SASDRGQETQY
clone_size: .; v_call: TRBV24-1; cdr3_length: 11; cdr3_aa: ATSRQANYGYT
clone_size: .; v_call: TRBV19; cdr3_length: 12; cdr3_aa: ASRAGTGESEAF
clone_size: once; v_call: TRBV11-2; cdr3_length: 14; cdr3_aa: ASSLDRGQNSYEQY
clone_size: once; v_call: TRBV9; cdr3_length: 11; cdr3_aa: ASSVTGLNEQF
clone_size: .; v_call: TRBV6-5; cdr3_length: 12; cdr3_aa: ASTVAGTHNEQF
clone_size: .; v_call: TRBV27; cdr3_length: 13; cdr3_aa: ASSFQGDLGGELF
clone_size: few; v_call: TRBV12-3/TRBV12-4; cdr3_length: 9; cdr3_aa: ASSPGANIY
clone_size: .; v_call: TRBV19; cdr3_length: 11; cdr3_aa: ASSNQGGYGYT
clone_size: .; v_call: TRBV7-2; cdr3_length: 14; cdr3_aa: ASSLGRGGATNEQF
clone_size: once; v_call: TRBV19; cdr3_length: 10; cdr3_aa: ASKQGNSPLH
clone_size: .; v_call: TRBV6-5; cdr3_length: 12; cdr3_aa: ASSYTRTGFIQY
clone_size: .; v_call: TRBV7-9; cdr3_length: 12; cdr3_aa: ASSLGGQGWTIY
clone_size: .; v_call: TRBV30; cdr3_length: 8; cdr3_aa: AWTGNTIY
clone_size: .; v_call: TRBV24-1; cdr3_length: 15; cdr3_aa: ATSDGAQRGNTGELF
clone_size: .; v_call: TRBV19; cdr3_length: 12; cdr3_aa: ASRGPSGAQPQH
clone_size: .; v_call: TRBV5-6; cdr3_length: 12; cdr3_aa: ASSSRYSPQPQH
clone_size: .; v_call: TRBV30; cdr3_length: 10; cdr3_aa: AWITGVGGYT
clone_size: .; v_call: TRBV24-1; cdr3_length: 13; cdr3_aa: ATSDPLSGTDTQY